This TCR beta chain was sequenced in a study of blood T cell repertoires in COVID-19. In the source study's methods: Reference gene primer amplification in the assay estimated nucleated cell counts. Generated by immunoSEQ multiplex PCR, the TCRdb table keeps only in-frame clones and is missing some. The V and J calls and clone size are taken from that table; D and trimming were inferred from the DNA. In the table there are around 120,000 clones, roughly 81% of which are singletons. There are 15 residues in the CDR3. Trimming removed 10 bases at V and 6 bases at J, with 22 bases between. The germline V gene has CDR1 SGHAT and CDR2 FQNNGV.

The V call is TRBV11-2, the J call TRBJ2-1, with D possibly matching TRBD1 (5 bases). The sample was peripheral blood. The clonotype comes from a human donor in a cohort sampled during active COVID-19. CDR3 coding DNA: TGTGCCACCGACACCGACCGGCAGGGCCCCAATGAGCAGTTCTTC. Its translation: CATDTDRQGPNEQFF.